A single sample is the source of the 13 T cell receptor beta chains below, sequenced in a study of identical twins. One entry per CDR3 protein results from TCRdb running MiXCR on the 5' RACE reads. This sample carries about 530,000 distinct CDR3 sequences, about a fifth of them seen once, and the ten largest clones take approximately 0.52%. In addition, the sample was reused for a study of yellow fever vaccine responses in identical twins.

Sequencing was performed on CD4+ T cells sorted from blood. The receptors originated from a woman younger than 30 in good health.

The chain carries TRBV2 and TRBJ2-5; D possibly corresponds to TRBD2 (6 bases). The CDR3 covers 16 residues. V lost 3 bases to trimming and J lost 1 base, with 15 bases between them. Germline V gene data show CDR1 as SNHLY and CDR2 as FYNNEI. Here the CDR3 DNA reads TGTGCCAGCAGTGAGGAAAGCGGGCTGATCCAAGAGACCCAGTACTTC. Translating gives CASSEESGLIQETQYF. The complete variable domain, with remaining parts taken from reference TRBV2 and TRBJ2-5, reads EPEVTQTPSHQVTQMGQEVILRCVPISNHLYFYWYRQILGQKVEFLVSFYNNEISEKSEIFDDQFSVERPDGSNFTLKIRSTKLEDSAMYFCASSEESGLIQETQYFGPGTRLLVL.

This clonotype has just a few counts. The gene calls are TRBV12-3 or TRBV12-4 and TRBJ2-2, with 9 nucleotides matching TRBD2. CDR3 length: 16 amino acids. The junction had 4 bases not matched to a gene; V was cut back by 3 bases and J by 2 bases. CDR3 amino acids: CASSFIAGVNTGELFF. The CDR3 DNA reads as TGTGCCAGCAGTTTCATAGCGGGGGTCAACACCGGGGAGCTGTTTTTT.

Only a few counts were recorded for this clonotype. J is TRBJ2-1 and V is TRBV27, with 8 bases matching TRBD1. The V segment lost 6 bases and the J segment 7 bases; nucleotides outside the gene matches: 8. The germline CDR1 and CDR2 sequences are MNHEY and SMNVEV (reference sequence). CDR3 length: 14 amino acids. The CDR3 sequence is CASRKRTGNNEQFF. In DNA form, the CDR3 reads TGTGCCAGCAGGAAAAGGACAGGGAATAATGAGCAGTTCTTC.

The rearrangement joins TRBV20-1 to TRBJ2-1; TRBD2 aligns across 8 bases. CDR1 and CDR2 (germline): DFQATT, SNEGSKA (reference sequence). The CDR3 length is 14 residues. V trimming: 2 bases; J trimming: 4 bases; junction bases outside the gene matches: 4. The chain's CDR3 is CSARSGSSYNEQFF. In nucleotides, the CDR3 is TGCAGTGCTAGAAGCGGGAGTTCGTACAATGAGCAGTTCTTC.

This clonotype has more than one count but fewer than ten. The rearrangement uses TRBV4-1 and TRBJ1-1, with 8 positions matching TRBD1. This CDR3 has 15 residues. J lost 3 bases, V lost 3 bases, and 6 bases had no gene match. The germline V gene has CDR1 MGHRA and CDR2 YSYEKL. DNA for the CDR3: TGCGCCAGCAGCCAGAGCGGACAGGGATACACTGAAGCTTTCTTT. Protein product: CASSQSGQGYTEAFF.

The CDR3 bases are TGCAGCGTTGGGAGACCCCAAGAGACCCAGTACTTC. Its protein product is CSVGRPQETQYF. This chain links TRBV29-1 with TRBJ2-5; no firm D call. There are 12 residues in the CDR3. V was clipped by 4 bases and J by 1 base, with 7 bases between them. From germline, CDR1 is SQVTM and CDR2 ANQGSEA.

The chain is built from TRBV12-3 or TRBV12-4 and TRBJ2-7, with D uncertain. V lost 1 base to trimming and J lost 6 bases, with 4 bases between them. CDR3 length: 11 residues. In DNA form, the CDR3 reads TGTGCCAGCAGTTTAGGACGCGAGCAGTACGTC. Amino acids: CASSLGREQYV.

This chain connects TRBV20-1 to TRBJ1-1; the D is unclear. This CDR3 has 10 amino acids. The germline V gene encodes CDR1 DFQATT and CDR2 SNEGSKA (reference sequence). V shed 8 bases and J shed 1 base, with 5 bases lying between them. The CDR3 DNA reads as TGCAGTACTAAGAACACTGAAGCTTTCTTT. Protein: CSTKNTEAFF.

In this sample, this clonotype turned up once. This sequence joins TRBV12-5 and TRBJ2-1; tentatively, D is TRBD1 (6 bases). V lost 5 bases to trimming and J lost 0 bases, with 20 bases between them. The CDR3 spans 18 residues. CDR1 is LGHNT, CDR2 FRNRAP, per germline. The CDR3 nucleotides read TGTGCTAGTGGTATAGGGGGAATAGCGAAGAGCTCCTACAATGAGCAGTTCTTC. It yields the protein CASGIGGIAKSSYNEQFF.

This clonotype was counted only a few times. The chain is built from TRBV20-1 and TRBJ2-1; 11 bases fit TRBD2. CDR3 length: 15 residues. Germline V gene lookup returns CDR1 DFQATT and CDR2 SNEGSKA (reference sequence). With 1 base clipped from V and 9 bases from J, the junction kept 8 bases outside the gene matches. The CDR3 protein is CSARASGRPFSEQFF. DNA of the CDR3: TGCAGTGCTAGAGCTAGCGGGAGGCCATTCAGTGAGCAGTTCTTC.

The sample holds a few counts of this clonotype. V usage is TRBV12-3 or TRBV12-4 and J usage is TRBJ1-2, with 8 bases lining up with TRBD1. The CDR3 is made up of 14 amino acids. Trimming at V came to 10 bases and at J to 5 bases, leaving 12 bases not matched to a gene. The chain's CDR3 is CATRGDRKNYGYTF. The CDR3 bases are TGTGCCACAAGGGGGGACAGGAAGAATTATGGCTACACCTTC.

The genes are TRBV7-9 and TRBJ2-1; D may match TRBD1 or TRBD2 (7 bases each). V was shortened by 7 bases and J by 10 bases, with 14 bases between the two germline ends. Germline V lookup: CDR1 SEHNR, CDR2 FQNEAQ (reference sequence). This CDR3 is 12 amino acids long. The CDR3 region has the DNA TGTGCCAGCAACACGCAGGGGGGGGAGCAGTTCTTC. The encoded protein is CASNTQGGEQFF.

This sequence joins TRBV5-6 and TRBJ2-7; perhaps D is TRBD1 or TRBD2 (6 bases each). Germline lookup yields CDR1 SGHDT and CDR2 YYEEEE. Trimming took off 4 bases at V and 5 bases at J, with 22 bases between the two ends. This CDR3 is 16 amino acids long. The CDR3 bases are TGTGCCAGCAGCGGCCAGAAAACGATGAGGGGGGACGAGCAGTACTTC. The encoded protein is CASSGQKTMRGDEQYF. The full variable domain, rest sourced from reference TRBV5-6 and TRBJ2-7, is DAGVTQSPTHLIKTRGQQVTLRCSPKSGHDTVSWYQQALGQGPQFIFQYYEEEERQRGNFPDRFSGHQFPNYSSELNVNALLLGDSALYLCASSGQKTMRGDEQYFGPGTRLTVT.